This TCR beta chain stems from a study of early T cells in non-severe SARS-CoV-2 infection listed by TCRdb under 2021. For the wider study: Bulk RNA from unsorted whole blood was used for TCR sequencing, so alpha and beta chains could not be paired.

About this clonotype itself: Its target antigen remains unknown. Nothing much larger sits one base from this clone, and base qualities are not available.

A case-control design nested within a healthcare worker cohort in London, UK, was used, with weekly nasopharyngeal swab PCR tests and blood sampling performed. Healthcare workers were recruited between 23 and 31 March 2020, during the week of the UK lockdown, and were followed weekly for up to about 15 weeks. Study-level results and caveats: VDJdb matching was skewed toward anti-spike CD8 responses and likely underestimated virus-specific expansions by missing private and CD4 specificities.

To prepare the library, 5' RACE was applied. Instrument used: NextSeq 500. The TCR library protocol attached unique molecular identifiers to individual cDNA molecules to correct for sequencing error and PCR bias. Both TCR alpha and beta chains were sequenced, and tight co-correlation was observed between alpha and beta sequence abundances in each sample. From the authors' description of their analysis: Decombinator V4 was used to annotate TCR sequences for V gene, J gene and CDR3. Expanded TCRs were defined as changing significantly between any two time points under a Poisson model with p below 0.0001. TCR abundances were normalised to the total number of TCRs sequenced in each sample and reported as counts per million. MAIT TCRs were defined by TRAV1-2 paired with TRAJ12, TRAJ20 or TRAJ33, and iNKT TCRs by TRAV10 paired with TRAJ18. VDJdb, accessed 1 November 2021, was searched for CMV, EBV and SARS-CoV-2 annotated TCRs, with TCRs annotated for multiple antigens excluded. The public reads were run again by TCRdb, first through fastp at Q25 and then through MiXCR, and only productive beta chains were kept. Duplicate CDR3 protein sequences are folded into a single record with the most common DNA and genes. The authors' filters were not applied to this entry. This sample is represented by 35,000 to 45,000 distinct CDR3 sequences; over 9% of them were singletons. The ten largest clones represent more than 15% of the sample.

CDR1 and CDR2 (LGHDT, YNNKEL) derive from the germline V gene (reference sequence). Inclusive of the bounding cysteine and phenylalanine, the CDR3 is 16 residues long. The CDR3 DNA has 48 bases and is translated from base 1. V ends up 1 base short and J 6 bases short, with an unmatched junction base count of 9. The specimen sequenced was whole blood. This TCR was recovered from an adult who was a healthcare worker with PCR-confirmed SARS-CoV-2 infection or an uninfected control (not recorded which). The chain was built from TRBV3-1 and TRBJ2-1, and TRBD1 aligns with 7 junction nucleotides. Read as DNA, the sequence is TGTGCCAGCAGCCAAGTCTCGGACAGGAACTCCAATGAGCAGTTCTTC. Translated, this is CASSQVSDRNSNEQFF.